The 30 T cell receptor beta chains reported below all come from one sample, sequenced in a study of T-cell memory formation after mild COVID-19. In TCRdb, the 5' RACE reads were re-called with MiXCR into one record per CDR3 protein. This table has under 300,000 distinct CDR3 sequences, 8.2% appearing once. Sequencing used PBMCs or a T cell subset sorted from them (not recorded which). The source is a man aged 18 to 30 who had mild COVID-19 (a few samples of this study predate the infection). Cell type and time point are not known.

V gene TRBV2 combines with J gene TRBJ2-5; the D call may be TRBD1 or TRBD2 (5 bases each). The germline gives CDR1 SNHLY, CDR2 FYNNEI. V lost 6 bases and J 5 bases, leaving 13 bases between the germline ends. This CDR3 is built from 13 residues. This chain's CDR3 is CASSRDLKETQYF. CDR3 bases: TGTGCCAGCAGCAGGGACCTCAAGGAGACCCAGTACTTC.

V usage is TRBV6-1 and J usage is TRBJ2-7, with no clear D. Germline V gives CDR1 MNHNS, CDR2 SASEGT. CDR3 size: 14 residues. Trimming took 0 bases from V and 1 from J, leaving 7 bases between them. CDR3 in DNA: TGTGCCAGCAGTGAAGCGGGCGGATCCTACGAGCAGTACGTC. It specifies CASSEAGGSYEQYV.

There are a few counts of this clonotype. This chain connects TRBV3-1 to TRBJ2-5; TRBD1 matches 7 bases. Per the germline V gene, CDR1 is LGHDT and CDR2 is YNNKEL (reference sequence). V lost 2 bases to trimming and J lost 5 bases; unmatched junction nucleotides: 8. The CDR3 loop spans 15 amino acids. CDR3 nucleotides: TGTGCCAGCAGCCAACTTACAGGGGTCCGGGAGACCCAGTACTTC. Its translation is CASSQLTGVRETQYF.

This clonotype was recorded only once. A read error may account for a junction end that differs from germline. The chain carries TRBV5-1 and TRBJ2-5, with 9 bases that match TRBD1. The CDR3 contains 13 residues. Germline V gene lookup returns CDR1 SGHRS and CDR2 YFSETQ. Written as DNA, the CDR3 is TGCGACAGCACCATGGACAGGGGAGAGACCCAGTACTTC. Amino acids: CDSTMDRGETQYF.

The V gene is TRBV12-5, the J gene TRBJ1-1; D might be TRBD1 (6 bases). CDR1 and CDR2 from the germline V gene are LGHNT and FRNRAP. The CDR3 has 15 amino acids. V lost 0 bases and J 1 base, leaving 9 bases between the germline ends. Here the CDR3 reads CASGLVETGNTEAFF. Here the CDR3 DNA reads TGTGCTAGTGGTTTGGTCGAGACAGGGAACACTGAAGCTTTCTTT.

The DNA for the CDR3 is TGTGCCAGCAGCCAAGACCCAAACCGGGGGGCCAACGTCCTGACTTTC. Protein product: CASSQDPNRGANVLTF. The chain links TRBV4-2 to TRBJ2-6, with D hard to call. This CDR3 contains 16 residues. With 0 bases removed from V and 4 bases from J, the gap between germline ends came to 10 bases. Germline assignment: CDR1 LGHNA and CDR2 YNFKEQ.

This chain links TRBV9 with TRBJ2-3, with 10 bases fitting TRBD1. This CDR3 spans 16 amino acids. Germline V gene sequence: CDR1 SGDLS, CDR2 YYNGEE. The J segment lost 3 bases and the V segment lost 3 bases, leaving 7 bases of the junction unmatched. CDR3 coding DNA: TGTGCCAGCAGCGCCCGGGACAGGGGCACAACAGATACGCAGTATTTT. Translation gives CASSARDRGTTDTQYF.

This chain links TRBV4-3 with TRBJ1-3; the D is unclear. Trimming pared 0 bases from V and 4 bases from J, leaving 13 bases between. Germline V CDR1 and CDR2: LGHNA, YSLEER. The CDR3 has 16 amino acids. CDR3 sequence reads: CASSQDPSGTGNTIYF. The DNA for the CDR3 is TGCGCCAGCAGCCAAGACCCTTCGGGTACCGGAAACACCATATATTTT.

This clonotype was found a few times. The V and J genes are TRBV10-3 and TRBJ2-6, with 9 bases fitting TRBD1. J lost 4 bases, V lost 5 bases, and 9 bases had no gene match. This CDR3 is 17 amino acids long. The germline V gene has CDR1 ENHRY and CDR2 SYGVKD. The CDR3 is CAISSGTGLGGANVLTF. The CDR3 nucleotides read TGTGCCATCAGTTCCGGGACAGGGCTTGGGGGGGCCAACGTCCTGACTTTC.

The gene calls are TRBV7-8 and TRBJ2-7; D call uncertain. CDR1 is SGHVS, CDR2 FQNEAQ, per germline. The V end was cut by 8 bases, the J end by 2 bases, with 16 bases between. CDR3 length: 14 amino acids. The CDR3 bases are TGTGCCAGCGCCCCGGACGGGCGACCCTACGAGCAGTACGTC. This sequence encodes CASAPDGRPYEQYV.

This clonotype was recorded at least ten times. The rearrangement uses TRBV5-1 and TRBJ1-1; 8 bases map to TRBD1. Germline CDR1 and CDR2: SGHRS and YFSETQ. The CDR3 runs to 15 residues. After removal of 4 bases from V and 1 base from J, the junction contained 6 bases not matched to a gene. CDR3 sequence: CASSLGDRRNTEAFF. For the CDR3, the DNA is TGCGCCAGCAGCCTGGGGGACAGGAGGAACACTGAAGCTTTCTTT. The full variable domain, its missing parts supplied by reference TRBV5-1 and TRBJ1-1, is KAGVTQTPRYLIKTRGQQVTLSCSPISGHRSVSWYQQTPGQGLQFLFEYFSETQRNKGNFPGRFSGRQFSNSRSEMNVSTLELGDSALYLCASSLGDRRNTEAFFGQGTRLTVV.

J is TRBJ2-7 and V is TRBV18; D might be TRBD1 or TRBD2, each matching 5 bases. Germline V CDR1 and CDR2: KGHSH, LQKENI. This CDR3 contains 13 residues. With 3 bases removed from V and 5 bases from J, the gap between germline ends came to 11 bases. CDR3 loop: CASSPPGTDEQYF. CDR3 coding DNA: TGTGCCAGCTCACCCCCCGGGACCGACGAGCAGTACTTC.

Only a few counts were recorded for this clonotype. V and J are TRBV6-8 and TRBJ2-5; a possible D gene is TRBD1 (6 bases). V lost 2 bases and J 5 bases, leaving 24 bases between the germline ends. From germline, CDR1 is MNHGY and CDR2 SAAAGT. CDR3 length equals 18 residues. Here the CDR3 DNA reads TGTGCCAGCAGTTACGGAAGAAACAGGGCGACGGGTTGGGAGACCCAGTACTTC. Amino acid sequence: CASSYGRNRATGWETQYF.

This clonotype has ten or more counts. The genes are TRBV4-3 and TRBJ2-2, with D uncertain. Germline V gene data show CDR1 as LGHNA and CDR2 as YSLEER. The CDR3 covers 14 residues. Trimming left V 1 base short and J 0 bases short, with 3 bases between. DNA of the CDR3: TGCGCCAGCAGCCAAGCGGCGAACACCGGGGAGCTGTTTTTT. This codes for CASSQAANTGELFF.

This clonotype was found many times. This chain connects TRBV7-2 to TRBJ2-3; 12 bases fit TRBD2. From germline, CDR1 is SGHTA and CDR2 FQGNSA. CDR3 size: 17 residues. V shed 5 bases, J shed 0 bases, and the junction held 6 bases outside the gene matches. CDR3 sequence (DNA): TGTGCCAGCAGCCCAAGGACTAGCGGGGCTAGCACAGATACGCAGTATTTT. Translation gives CASSPRTSGASTDTQYF.

The J gene is TRBJ2-3, the V gene TRBV24-1, with D perhaps matching TRBD2 (5 bases). This CDR3 is built from 14 residues. Trimming cost V 4 bases and J 0 bases, with 7 bases left between them. The germline CDR1 and CDR2 sequences are KGHDR and SFDVKD. Here the CDR3 reads CATSERTSTDTQYF. CDR3 DNA: TGTGCCACCAGTGAACGGACTAGCACAGATACGCAGTATTTT.

This clonotype was seen a few times. The rearrangement uses TRBV28 and TRBJ2-2; D may match TRBD1 or TRBD2 (5 bases each). V was clipped by 8 bases and J by 7 bases, with 11 bases between them. The CDR3 length is 12 residues. Per germline, CDR1 MDHEN and CDR2 SYDVKM. This CDR3 reads CASYGDLGELFF. CDR3 DNA: TGTGCCAGCTACGGGGACCTCGGGGAGCTGTTTTTT.

This clonotype has only a few counts. The V call is TRBV6-2 or TRBV6-3, the J call TRBJ2-7; 7 positions agree with TRBD2. The CDR3 is 14 amino acids. The trim removed 5 bases at V and 4 bases at J, leaving 8 bases unmatched. Germline CDR1 MNHEY, CDR2 SVGEGT. The CDR3 loop reads CASSTTSARYEQYV. CDR3 nucleotides: TGTGCCAGCAGTACAACTAGCGCCAGATACGAGCAGTACGTC.

This clonotype was picked up many times. DNA for the CDR3: TGTGCCAGCAGCTTAGGGACAGGGGCAGATACGCAGTATTTT. Translated: CASSLGTGADTQYF. This chain joins TRBV11-2 and TRBJ2-3; TRBD1 matches at 9 bases. This CDR3 is 14 amino acids long. Per the germline V gene, CDR1 is SGHAT and CDR2 is FQNNGV. The junction had 0 bases not matched to a gene; V was cut back by 1 base and J by 4 bases.

This clonotype came up a few times. The chain uses TRBV7-6 and TRBJ2-1; 8 nucleotides line up with TRBD2. Germline assignment: CDR1 SGHVS and CDR2 FNYEAQ. The ends lost 7 bases at V and 9 bases at J; junction bases unmatched: 11. The CDR3 runs 14 residues. Written as DNA, the CDR3 is TGTGCCAGCATCGCGGGGACTAGTGGCGGTGAGCAGTTCTTC. This gives the protein CASIAGTSGGEQFF.

This clonotype was counted ten times or more. The chain carries TRBV29-1 and TRBJ2-3; 8 nucleotides agree with TRBD1. The CDR3 loop spans 16 amino acids. CDR1 is SQVTM and CDR2 is ANQGSEA in the germline V gene. V gave up 4 bases and J gave up 1 base; unmatched junction bases: 10. CDR3 sequence reads: CSVGSPGTGGTDTQYF. The CDR3, as DNA: TGCAGCGTTGGTTCTCCCGGGACAGGAGGCACAGATACGCAGTATTTT.

The V call is TRBV20-1, the J call TRBJ2-1; TRBD2 aligns across 9 bases. CDR1 is DFQATT, CDR2 SNEGSKA, per germline (reference sequence). The CDR3 spans 15 residues. The V and J ends lost 5 bases and 5 bases, in that order; junction bases with no gene match: 10. CDR3 amino acids: CSAGPSGGLNNEQFF. CDR3 DNA: TGCAGTGCTGGACCAAGCGGGGGGCTGAACAATGAGCAGTTCTTC.

A few counts support this clonotype. This sequence joins TRBV7-2 and TRBJ2-3, with no clear D. The CDR3 covers 13 residues. The V and J ends lost 5 bases and 5 bases respectively, with 11 bases between them. In germline, CDR1 is SGHTA, CDR2 FQGNSA. DNA of the CDR3: TGTGCCAGCAGCGTCAATGTGCGAGATACGCAGTATTTT. Translation: CASSVNVRDTQYF.

This clonotype has only a few counts. The CDR3 loop is CASSLVAGQRYEQYF. Here the CDR3 DNA reads TGTGCCAGCAGCTTAGTAGCCGGCCAACGCTACGAGCAGTACTTC. The V gene is TRBV7-8, the J gene TRBJ2-7; D uncertain. This CDR3 is 15 amino acids long. V was pared by 1 base and J by 3 bases, with 13 bases between. Per germline, CDR1 SGHVS and CDR2 FQNEAQ.

The V gene is TRBV21-1, the J gene TRBJ1-5. TRBV21-1 is designated a pseudogene. This CDR3 has 16 residues. CDR3: CASSKEVEYSNQPQHF. The CDR3 DNA follows: TGTGCCAGCAGCAAAGAAGTTGAGTATAGCAATCAGCCCCAGCATTTT.

This chain connects TRBV12-3 or TRBV12-4 to TRBJ2-1; 8 bases map to TRBD2. The CDR3 is 15 amino acids. With V trimmed by 2 bases and J by 8 bases, 8 bases remained unmatched. CDR3 coding DNA: TGTGCCAGCAGTTTACCGTCGGGGGGGCCGGATGAGCAGTTCTTC. Protein sequence: CASSLPSGGPDEQFF.

This clonotype has more than one count but fewer than ten. DNA for the CDR3: TGTGCCAGCAGCCAAGGGGACAGGGGAACTGAAGCTTTCTTT. It specifies CASSQGDRGTEAFF. V and J are TRBV4-2 and TRBJ1-1, with TRBD1 matching over 10 bases. J gave up 5 bases and V 1 base, and 1 base lay outside the gene matches. This CDR3 is built from 14 residues. Germline assignment: CDR1 LGHNA and CDR2 YNFKEQ.

This clonotype was seen only a few times. The J gene is TRBJ2-7, the V gene TRBV7-2, with D uncertain. The germline CDR1 and CDR2 sequences are SGHTA and FQGNSA. V was shortened by 5 bases and J by 5 bases, with 13 bases between the two germline ends. The CDR3 extends over 13 amino acids. The DNA for the CDR3 is TGTGCCAGCAGCACCACTGTGGGGAACGAGCAGTACTTC. Its translation: CASSTTVGNEQYF.

The chain joins TRBV30 to TRBJ2-1, with D unclear. Germline CDR1 GTSNPN, CDR2 SVGIG (reference sequence). Trimming removed 0 bases at V and 9 bases at J, with 6 bases between. CDR3 length: 11 residues. The CDR3 bases are TGTGCCTGGAGTGTAGTAGGTGAGCAGTTCTTC. It specifies CAWSVVGEQFF.

This clonotype turned up a few times. This chain uses TRBV6-2 or TRBV6-3 with TRBJ2-1; D is ambiguous. The germline gives CDR1 MNHEY, CDR2 SVGEGT. Deletions cut 0 bases from V and 6 bases from J, with 9 bases between. This CDR3 region has 14 residues. CDR3 protein: CASSYSEYGNEQFF. DNA for the CDR3: TGTGCCAGCAGTTACTCGGAGTACGGCAATGAGCAGTTCTTC.